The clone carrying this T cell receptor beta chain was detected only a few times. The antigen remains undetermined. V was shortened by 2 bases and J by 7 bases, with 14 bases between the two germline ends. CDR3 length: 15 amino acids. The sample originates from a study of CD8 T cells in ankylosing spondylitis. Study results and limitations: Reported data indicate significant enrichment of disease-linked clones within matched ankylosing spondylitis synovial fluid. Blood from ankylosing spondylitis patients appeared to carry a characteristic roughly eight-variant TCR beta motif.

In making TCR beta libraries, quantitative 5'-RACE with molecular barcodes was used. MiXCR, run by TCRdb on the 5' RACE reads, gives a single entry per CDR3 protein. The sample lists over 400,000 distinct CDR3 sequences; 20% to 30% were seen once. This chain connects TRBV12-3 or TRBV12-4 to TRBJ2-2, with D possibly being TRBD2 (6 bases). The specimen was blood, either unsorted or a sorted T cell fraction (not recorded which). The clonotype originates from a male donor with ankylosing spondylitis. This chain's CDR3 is CASSLRGSDIGELFF. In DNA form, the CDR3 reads TGTGCCAGCAGTTTACGGGGGAGCGATATCGGGGAGCTGTTTTTT.